A selection of T cell receptor beta chains follows, all from one sample in a study of T cell responses to AZD1222 COVID-19 vaccine. Using immunoSEQ multiplex PCR, the repertoire was profiled, and TCRdb retains in-frame clones only, with some absent. The data contain fewer than 95,000 clones, 85% to 90% of them singletons. This specimen was peripheral blood, taken on day 0 of AZD1222 vaccination. Receptors were obtained from an adult in good health. CDR3s include the opening cysteine and the closing phenylalanine or tryptophan. A D gene is named only where the DNA matches it firmly. Size is omitted from some rows. Given values are once, few, many or a class for expanded clones.

TRBD1	TRBV4-1	TRBJ1-3	few	CASSPVRTGLISSGNTIYF	TGCGCCAGCAGCCCAGTTCGGACAGGCTTAATCTCCTCTGGAAACACCATATATTTT
.	TRBV6-6	TRBJ2-4	.	CASRVRVAKNIQYF	TGTGCCAGCAGAGTCCGGGTGGCCAAAAACATTCAGTACTTC
.	TRBV9	TRBJ2-3	.	CASSVAPSTDTQYF	TGTGCCAGCAGCGTAGCGCCAAGCACAGATACGCAGTATTTT
.	TRBV19	TRBJ2-4	.	CASSISSGGLKNIQYF	TGTGCCAGTAGTATTAGTAGCGGAGGGTTAAAAAACATTCAGTACTTC
.	TRBV28	TRBJ2-7	.	CASSLSGTPYEQYF	TGTGCCAGCAGTTTATCAGGGACCCCCTACGAGCAGTACTTC
.	TRBV4-2	TRBJ1-2	.	CASSQTSQTSTGGGDYGYTF	TGTGCCAGCAGCCAAACCTCCCAAACCTCGACAGGTGGGGGAGACTATGGCTACACCTTC
.	TRBV27	TRBJ1-3	.	CASSLTSGNTIYF	TGTGCCAGCAGTTTAACCTCTGGAAACACCATATATTTT
.	TRBV6-6	TRBJ2-5	once	CASSYAETQYF	TGTGCCAGCAGTTACGCGGAGACCCAGTACTTC
.	TRBV5-5	TRBJ1-4	.	CASSLALNEKLFF	TGTGCCTCTTCTCTGGCCCTTAATGAAAAACTGTTTTTT
.	TRBV4-1	TRBJ2-1	once	CASSQMESSYNEQFF	TGCGCCAGCAGCCAAATGGAGAGCTCCTACAATGAGCAGTTCTTC
.	TRBV6-2/TRBV6-3	TRBJ2-5	.	CASSYSAGLQETQYF	TGTGCCAGCAGTTACTCGGCAGGGCTCCAAGAGACCCAGTACTTC
TRBD1	TRBV6-5	TRBJ2-3	.	CASSYRGLGTDTQYF	TGTGCCAGCAGTTACAGGGGGCTGGGCACAGATACGCAGTATTTT
.	TRBV6-5	TRBJ2-3	.	CASSYSGRGDTQYF	TGTGCCAGCAGTTACTCAGGGAGAGGTGATACGCAGTATTTT
.	TRBV28	TRBJ1-5	.	CASQIVGPNQPQHF	TGTGCCAGTCAAATAGTTGGGCCCAATCAGCCCCAGCATTTT
.	TRBV4-1	TRBJ2-1	.	CASSQSQTGTYFREQFF	TGCGCCAGCAGCCAAAGTCAAACCGGGACTTACTTTCGGGAGCAGTTCTTC
TRBD1	TRBV9	TRBJ2-2	.	CASSVGPGQSTGELFF	TGTGCCAGCAGCGTAGGACCGGGACAGTCCACCGGGGAGCTGTTTTTT
.	TRBV5-5	TRBJ1-3	.	CASMWGAGNTIYF	TGTGCCAGCATGTGGGGGGCTGGAAACACCATATATTTT
.	TRBV28	TRBJ2-5	.	CASSLEGQETQYF	TGTGCCAGCAGTTTGGAAGGGCAAGAGACCCAGTACTTC
.	TRBV25-1	TRBJ2-3	.	CASRLADTQYF	TGTGCCAGCAGGTTAGCAGATACGCAGTATTTT
TRBD2	TRBV18	TRBJ2-7	.	CASSRTSGTTYEQYF	TGTGCCAGCTCGCGGACTAGCGGGACCACCTACGAGCAGTACTTC
.	TRBV9	TRBJ2-3	.	CASSVVADTQYF	TGTGCCAGCAGCGTAGTCGCAGATACGCAGTATTTT
TRBD2	TRBV7-3	TRBJ2-7	.	CASSPGGSVYEQYF	TGTGCCAGCAGCCCCGGGGGGTCGGTCTACGAGCAGTACTTC
TRBD1	TRBV28	TRBJ2-5	.	CASSLRQGGLETQYF	TGTGCCAGCAGCCTCCGACAGGGTGGGTTAGAGACCCAGTACTTC
TRBD2	TRBV11-3	TRBJ2-1	.	CASSFVPGGEQFF	TGTGCCAGCAGCTTCGTTCCGGGGGGTGAGCAGTTCTTC
TRBD1	TRBV30	TRBJ1-2	.	CAWSDPTGGTLPNYGYTF	TGTGCCTGGAGTGACCCAACAGGGGGGACACTTCCTAACTATGGCTACACCTTC
.	TRBV18	TRBJ2-7	.	CASSPVGGSISYEQYF	TGTGCCAGCTCACCAGTTGGCGGATCTATTTCCTACGAGCAGTACTTC
.	TRBV4-1	TRBJ1-2	.	CASSQGQTGTYGYTF	TGCGCCAGCAGCCAAGGTCAAACAGGGACCTATGGCTACACCTTC
.	TRBV28	TRBJ2-7	once	CASSSWTDSYEQYF	TGTGCCAGCAGTTCCTGGACAGACTCCTACGAGCAGTACTTC
.	TRBV5-8	TRBJ2-3	.	CASSVGAGLSTDTQYF	TGTGCCAGCAGCGTTGGTGCAGGACTGAGCACAGATACGCAGTATTTT
.	TRBV19	TRBJ2-6	.	CASSRVDSGANVLTF	TGTGCCAGTAGCCGGGTGGACTCTGGGGCCAACGTCCTGACTTTC
TRBD2	TRBV19	TRBJ2-7	.	CASSIKREYEQYF	TGTGCCAGTAGTATAAAGCGGGAGTACGAGCAGTACTTC
TRBD2	TRBV9	TRBJ2-5	.	CASSVEHTSAQETQYF	TGTGCCAGCAGCGTAGAACATACTAGCGCGCAAGAGACCCAGTACTTC
.	TRBV10-1	TRBJ1-5	.	CASSENQPQHF	TGCGCCAGCAGTGAAAATCAGCCCCAGCATTTT
TRBD1	TRBV9	TRBJ1-6	.	CASSVVDRGNSPLHF	TGTGCCAGCAGCGTAGTGGACAGGGGGAATTCACCCCTCCACTTT
TRBD1	TRBV14	TRBJ2-7	.	CASSPGQNYEQYF	TGTGCCAGCAGCCCGGGACAGAACTACGAGCAGTACTTC
TRBD2	TRBV5-1	TRBJ2-7	.	CASSLGTSGSSYEQYF	TGCGCCAGCAGCTTGGGGACTAGCGGGAGCTCCTACGAGCAGTACTTC
.	TRBV29-1	TRBJ1-5	.	CSVADGVLGNQPQHF	TGCAGCGTTGCCGACGGCGTGCTTGGTAATCAGCCCCAGCATTTT
.	TRBV27	TRBJ2-7	.	CASIETSAGPYEQYF	TGTGCCAGCATCGAGACTTCCGCGGGGCCCTACGAGCAGTACTTC
TRBD1	TRBV28	TRBJ1-5	.	CASSHLPGQGHQPQHF	TGTGCCAGCAGTCACCTTCCCGGACAGGGGCATCAGCCCCAGCATTTT
.	TRBV27	TRBJ2-7	few	CASALGTGRVYEQYF	TGTGCCAGCGCCCTGGGTACGGGGAGAGTCTACGAGCAGTACTTC
.	TRBV2	TRBJ2-7	.	CASGPQTYEQYF	TGTGCCAGCGGGCCTCAGACCTACGAGCAGTACTTC
.	TRBV5-1	TRBJ2-1	.	CASSVGGSYNEQFF	TGCGCCAGCAGCGTGGGGGGCTCCTACAATGAGCAGTTCTTC
TRBD2	TRBV28	TRBJ2-1	.	CASSFGGRGWNNEQFF	TGTGCCAGCAGTTTCGGGGGGAGGGGATGGAACAATGAGCAGTTCTTC
.	TRBV9	TRBJ2-2	.	CASSVSVGSLVGTGELFF	TGTGCCAGCAGCGTAAGTGTCGGGAGCCTTGTGGGCACCGGGGAGCTGTTTTTT
TRBD2	TRBV5-1	TRBJ2-7	once	CASNLAGGPGEQYF	TGCGCCAGCAATCTAGCGGGAGGGCCGGGCGAGCAGTACTTC
TRBD2	TRBV24-1	TRBJ2-2	.	CATSDPGTSGGPELFF	TGTGCCACCAGTGATCCCGGGACTAGCGGGGGACCAGAGCTGTTTTTT
TRBD1	TRBV7-3	TRBJ1-5	.	CASSPDRDQPQHF	TGTGCCAGCAGCCCGGACAGGGATCAGCCCCAGCATTTT
TRBD1	TRBV29-1	TRBJ1-1	.	CSLADRGGEAFF	TGCAGCCTTGCGGACAGGGGAGGGGAAGCTTTCTTT
TRBD1	TRBV6-4	TRBJ2-6	.	CASSDSEGGLSGANVLTF	TGTGCCAGCAGTGACTCGGAAGGGGGCCTCTCTGGGGCCAACGTCCTGACTTTC
.	TRBV3-1/TRBV3-2	TRBJ1-3	.	CASSQAVSGNTIYF	TGTGCCAGCAGCCAAGCCGTCTCTGGAAACACCATATATTTT
.	TRBV5-6	TRBJ1-2	few	CASSFSSLDGYTF	TGTGCCAGCAGCTTTAGCAGCCTCGATGGCTACACCTTC
.	TRBV2	TRBJ1-1	.	CASTIDPNTEAFF	TGTGCCAGCACGATAGATCCAAACACTGAAGCTTTCTTT
.	TRBV19	TRBJ1-2	.	CASSILGALYGYTF	TGTGCCAGTAGTATCTTAGGGGCACTCTATGGCTACACCTTC